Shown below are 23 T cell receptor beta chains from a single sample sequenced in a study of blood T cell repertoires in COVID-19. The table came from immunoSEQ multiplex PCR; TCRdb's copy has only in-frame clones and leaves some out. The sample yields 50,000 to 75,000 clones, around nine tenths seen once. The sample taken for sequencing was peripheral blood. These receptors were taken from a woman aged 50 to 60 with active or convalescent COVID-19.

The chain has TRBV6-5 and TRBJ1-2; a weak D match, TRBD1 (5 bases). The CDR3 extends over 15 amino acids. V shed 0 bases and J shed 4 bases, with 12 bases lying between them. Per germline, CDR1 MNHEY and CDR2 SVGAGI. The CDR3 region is CASSYSLRATYGYTF. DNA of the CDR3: TGTGCCAGCAGTTACTCGCTCAGGGCAACCTATGGCTACACCTTC.

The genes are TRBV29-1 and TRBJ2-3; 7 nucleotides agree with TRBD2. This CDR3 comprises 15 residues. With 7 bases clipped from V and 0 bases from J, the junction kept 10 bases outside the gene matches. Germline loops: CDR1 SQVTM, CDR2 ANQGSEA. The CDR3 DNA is TGCAGCGCTGTAGGGCTAGCGGCTAGCACAGATACGCAGTATTTT. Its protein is CSAVGLAASTDTQYF.

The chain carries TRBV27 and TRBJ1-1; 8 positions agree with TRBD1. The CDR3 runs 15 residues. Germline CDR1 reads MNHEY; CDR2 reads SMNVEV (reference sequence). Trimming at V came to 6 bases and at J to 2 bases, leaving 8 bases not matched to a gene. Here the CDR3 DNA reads TGTGCCAGCAGCTTAGTCCAGGGGGCTAACACTGAAGCTTTCTTT. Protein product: CASSLVQGANTEAFF.

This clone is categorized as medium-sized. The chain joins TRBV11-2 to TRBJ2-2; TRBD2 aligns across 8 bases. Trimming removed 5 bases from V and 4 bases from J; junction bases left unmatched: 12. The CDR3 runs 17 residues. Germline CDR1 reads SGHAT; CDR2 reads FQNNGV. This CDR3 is CASSKTGTRLVTGELFF. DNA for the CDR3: TGTGCCAGCAGCAAGACCGGGACTAGATTAGTCACCGGGGAGCTGTTTTTT.

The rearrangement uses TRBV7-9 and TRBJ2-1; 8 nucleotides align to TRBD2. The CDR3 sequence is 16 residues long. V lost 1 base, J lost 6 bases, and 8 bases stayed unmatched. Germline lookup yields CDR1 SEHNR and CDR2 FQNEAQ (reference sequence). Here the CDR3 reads CASSLVGTSLGNEQFF. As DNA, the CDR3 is TGTGCCAGCAGCTTAGTTGGGACTAGTCTCGGCAATGAGCAGTTCTTC.

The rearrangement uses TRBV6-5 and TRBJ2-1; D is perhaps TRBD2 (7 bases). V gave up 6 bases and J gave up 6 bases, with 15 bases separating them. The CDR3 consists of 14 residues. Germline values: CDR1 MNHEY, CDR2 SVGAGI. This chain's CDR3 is CASRQERGGNEQFF. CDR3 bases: TGTGCCAGCAGGCAAGAAAGGGGGGGCAATGAGCAGTTCTTC.

Here the CDR3 DNA reads TGTGCCAGCAGCGACAGGGTTACGCAGTATTTT. It codes for CASSDRVTQYF. V usage is TRBV6-5 and J usage is TRBJ2-3; 7 bases line up with TRBD1. This CDR3 contains 11 residues. Germline loops: CDR1 MNHEY, CDR2 SVGAGI. V dropped 6 bases and J dropped 8; count of bases not matched to a gene: 2.

As DNA, the CDR3 is TGTGCCAGCAGTGAAATAGCGGGAGGCTACGAGCAGTACTTC. Translation: CASSEIAGGYEQYF. The chain uses TRBV6-1 and TRBJ2-7; 10 nucleotides match TRBD2. The CDR3 consists of 14 residues. Per germline, CDR1 MNHNS and CDR2 SASEGT. J gave up 3 bases and V 2 bases, and 1 base lay outside the gene matches.

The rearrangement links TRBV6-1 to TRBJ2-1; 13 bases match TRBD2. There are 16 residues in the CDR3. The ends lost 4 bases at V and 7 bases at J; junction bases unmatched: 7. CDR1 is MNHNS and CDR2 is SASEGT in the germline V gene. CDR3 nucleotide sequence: TGTGCCAGCAGTGGGAGAACTAGCGGGAGGGCGAATGAGCAGTTCTTC. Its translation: CASSGRTSGRANEQFF.

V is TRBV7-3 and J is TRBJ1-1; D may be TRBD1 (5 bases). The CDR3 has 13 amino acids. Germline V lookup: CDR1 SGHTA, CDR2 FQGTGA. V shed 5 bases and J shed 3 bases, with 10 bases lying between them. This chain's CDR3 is CASSPGSDTEAFF. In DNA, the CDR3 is TGTGCCAGCAGCCCAGGGTCCGACACTGAAGCTTTCTTT.

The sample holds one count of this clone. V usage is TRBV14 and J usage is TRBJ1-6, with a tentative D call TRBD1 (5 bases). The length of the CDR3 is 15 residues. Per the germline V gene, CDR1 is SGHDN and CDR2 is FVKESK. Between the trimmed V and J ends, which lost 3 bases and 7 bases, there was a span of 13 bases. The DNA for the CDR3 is TGTGCCAGCAGCCAGCCTACAGGAGGGAATTCACCCCTCCACTTT. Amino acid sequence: CASSQPTGGNSPLHF. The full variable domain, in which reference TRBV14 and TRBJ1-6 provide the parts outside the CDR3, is EAGVTQFPSHSVIEKGQTVTLRCDPISGHDNLYWYRRVMGKEIKFLLHFVKESKQDESGMPNNRFLAERTGGTYSTLKVQPAELEDSGVYFCASSQPTGGNSPLHFGNGTRLTVT.

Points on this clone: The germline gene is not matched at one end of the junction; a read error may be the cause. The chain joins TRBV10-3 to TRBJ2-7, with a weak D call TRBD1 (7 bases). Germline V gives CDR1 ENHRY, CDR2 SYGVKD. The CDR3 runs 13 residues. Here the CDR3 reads CAISKDGQDRGAF. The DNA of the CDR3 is TGTGCCATCAGTAAAGATGGACAGGATCGCGGGGCTTTC.

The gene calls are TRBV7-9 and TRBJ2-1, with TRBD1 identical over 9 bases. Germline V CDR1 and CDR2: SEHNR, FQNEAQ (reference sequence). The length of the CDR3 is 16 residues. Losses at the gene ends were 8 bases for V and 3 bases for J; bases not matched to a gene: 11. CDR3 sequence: CASPPQGQGSYNEQFF. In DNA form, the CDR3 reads TGTGCCAGCCCCCCCCAGGGACAGGGCAGCTACAATGAGCAGTTCTTC.

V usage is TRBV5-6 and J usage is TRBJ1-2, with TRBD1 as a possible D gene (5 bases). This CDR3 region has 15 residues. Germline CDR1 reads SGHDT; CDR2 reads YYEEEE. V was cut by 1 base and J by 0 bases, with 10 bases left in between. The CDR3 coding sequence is TGTGCCAGCAGCTTGCTACAGGCGCCTAACTATGGCTACACCTTC. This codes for CASSLLQAPNYGYTF.

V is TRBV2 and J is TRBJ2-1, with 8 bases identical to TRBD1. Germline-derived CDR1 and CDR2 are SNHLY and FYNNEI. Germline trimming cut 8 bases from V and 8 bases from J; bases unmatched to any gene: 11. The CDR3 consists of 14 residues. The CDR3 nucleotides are TGTGCCAGCGGCTTCAGGGGGCTCGTAGATGAGCAGTTCTTC. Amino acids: CASGFRGLVDEQFF.

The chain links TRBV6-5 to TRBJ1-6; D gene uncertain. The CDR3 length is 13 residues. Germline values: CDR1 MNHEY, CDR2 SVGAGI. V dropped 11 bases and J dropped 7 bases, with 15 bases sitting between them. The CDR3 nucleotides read TGTGCCGGAAAACGAGGCGGGAATTCACCCCTCCACTTT. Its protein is CAGKRGGNSPLHF.

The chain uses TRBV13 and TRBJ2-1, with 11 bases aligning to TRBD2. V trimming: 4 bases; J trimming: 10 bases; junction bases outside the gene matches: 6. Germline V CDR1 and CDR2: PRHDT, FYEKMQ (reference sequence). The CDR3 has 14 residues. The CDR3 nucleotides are TGTGCCAGCAGCTCAGGGACTAGCGGACACGAGCAGTTCTTC. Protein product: CASSSGTSGHEQFF. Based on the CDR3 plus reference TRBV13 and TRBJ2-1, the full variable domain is AAGVIQSPRHLIKEKRETATLKCYPIPRHDTVYWYQQGPGQDPQFLISFYEKMQSDKGSIPDRFSAQQFSDYHSELNMSSLELGDSALYFCASSSGTSGHEQFFGPGTRLTVL.

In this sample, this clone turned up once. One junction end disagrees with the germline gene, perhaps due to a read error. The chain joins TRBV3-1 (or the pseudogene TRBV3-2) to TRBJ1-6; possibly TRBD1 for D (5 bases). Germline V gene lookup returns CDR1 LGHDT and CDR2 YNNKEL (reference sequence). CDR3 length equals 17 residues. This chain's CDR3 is CASSKDVSGTGDSPLHF. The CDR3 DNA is TGTGCCAGCAGCAAAGACGTATCTGGGACTGGGGATTCACCCCTCCACTTT.

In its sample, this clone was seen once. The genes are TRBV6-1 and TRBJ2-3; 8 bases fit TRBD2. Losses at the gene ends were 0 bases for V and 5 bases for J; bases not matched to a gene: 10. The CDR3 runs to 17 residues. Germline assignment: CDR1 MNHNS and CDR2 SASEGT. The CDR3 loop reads CASSEAGAAGVVDTQYF. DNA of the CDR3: TGTGCCAGCAGTGAAGCGGGCGCAGCGGGAGTGGTAGATACGCAGTATTTT.

The CDR3 reads CASSVGQGVNTEAFF. CDR3 nucleotide sequence: TGTGCCAGCAGCGTCGGACAGGGGGTGAACACTGAAGCTTTCTTT. The rearrangement uses TRBV9 and TRBJ1-1; 10 nucleotides match TRBD1. Germline V gives CDR1 SGDLS, CDR2 YYNGEE. CDR3 length: 15 amino acids. V lost 2 bases, J lost 0 bases, and 1 base stayed unmatched.

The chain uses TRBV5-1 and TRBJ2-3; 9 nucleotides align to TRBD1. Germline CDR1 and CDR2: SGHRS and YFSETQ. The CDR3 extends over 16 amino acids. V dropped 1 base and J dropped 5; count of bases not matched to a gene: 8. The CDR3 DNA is TGCGCCAGCAGCTTGCGCCTACAGGGGGCTGGAGATACGCAGTATTTT. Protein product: CASSLRLQGAGDTQYF.

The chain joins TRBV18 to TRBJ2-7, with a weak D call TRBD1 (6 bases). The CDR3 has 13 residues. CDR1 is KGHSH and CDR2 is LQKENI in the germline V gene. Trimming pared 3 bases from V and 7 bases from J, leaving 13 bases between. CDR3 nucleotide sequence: TGTGCCAGCTCACCTGCCAGGGGCAGGGAGCAGTACTTC. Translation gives CASSPARGREQYF.

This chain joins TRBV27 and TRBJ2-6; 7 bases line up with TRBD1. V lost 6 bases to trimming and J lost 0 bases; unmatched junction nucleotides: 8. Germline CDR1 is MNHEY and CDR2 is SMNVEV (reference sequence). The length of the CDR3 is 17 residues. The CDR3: CASSPGQFSSGANVLTF. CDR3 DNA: TGTGCCAGCAGCCCGGGACAGTTCAGCTCTGGGGCCAACGTCCTGACTTTC. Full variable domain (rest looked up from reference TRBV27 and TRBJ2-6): EAQVTQNPRYLITVTGKKLTVTCSQNMNHEYMSWYRQDPGLGLRQIYYSMNVEVTDKGDVPEGYKVSRKEKRNFPLILESPSPNQTSLYFCASSPGQFSSGANVLTFGAGSRLTVL.